The present T cell receptor (beta chain) was sequenced within a study of blood T cell repertoires in COVID-19 (dated by TCRdb to about 2020). In terms of the full investigation: Collaborator samples came from the United States, Italy and Spain and covered acute and convalescent phases of COVID-19. HLA class I and class II types, where available, came from metadata supplied by the sample provider rather than from assay-based typing. The repertoires were released in a freely available public database intended as a resource for research on the immune response to SARS-CoV-2. The samples were drawn from the first 160 participants of the ongoing ImmuneRACE study and from 950 to 1,500 subjects provided by 6 global collaborators. The sample metadata nearly always contained a de-identified subject ID, COVID-19 status, age in years and sex. Subjects who had been exposed to COVID-19, were actively infected with it, or had recovered from it provided the deeply sampled blood TCRbeta repertoires that made up the dataset. The material from the prospective study consisted of cDNA or gDNA derived from T cells, B-cell-depleted T cells, or PBMCs. What the research found in general, with its limitations: How much clinical and demographic metadata was included differed by source and by participant, and the metadata was provided uncurated.

With regard to this clone: Its antigen is unknown. No quality values exist for individual bases; no much larger clone is one base distant.

TCRbeta CDR3 regions were amplified from genomic DNA by means of the immunoSEQ Assay, a bias-controlled multiplex PCR. In the paper's pipeline: Nucleated cell counts per sample were estimated from amplification of reference gene primers within the assay. Sequence reads were collapsed and filtered to measure the absolute abundance of every unique TCRbeta CDR3 rearrangement. Productive Simpson clonality was computed per sample as the square root of Simpson's diversity index over productive rearrangements. The table was pulled from immuneACCESS by TCRdb, which kept in-frame rearrangements only. Such tables lose some clones; where checked, under half of the loss comes from unresolved V genes, and the rest has no known cause. For V, J and clone size, that table is used; D and trimming come from the DNA. The sample includes 450,000 or so clones, with around 90% observed a single time. Together, the top ten hold more than 0.7% of the sample.

One collaborating source in Seattle enrolled patients while the patients were actively infected and followed the patients over time throughout the course of disease. Collaborating institutions collected whole blood in K2EDTA tubes following their own protocols. For TCRbeta analysis, collaborators shipped samples in one of three forms: frozen whole blood, isolated PBMCs, or DNA extracted from either of those sample types. Trimming costs V 2 bases and J 2 bases, and their ends lie 12 bases apart. The CDR3 starts with the cysteine, ends with the phenylalanine, and has 15 residues. The only DNA kept is the CDR3, 45 bases in frame from the first base. As encoded in the germline V gene (reference sequence), CDR1 is MNHNY while CDR2 is SVGAGI.

The sequence derives from a man between 18 and 35 years old with COVID-19, enrolled during active disease. The sequenced sample was peripheral blood. In this chain, TRBV6-6 is recombined with TRBJ2-5; a tentative D call is TRBD2 (7 bases match). CDR3 protein: CASSYPGGRQETQYF. In nucleotides, the sequence is TGTGCCAGCAGTTACCCCGGGGGGCGGCAAGAGACCCAGTACTTC.